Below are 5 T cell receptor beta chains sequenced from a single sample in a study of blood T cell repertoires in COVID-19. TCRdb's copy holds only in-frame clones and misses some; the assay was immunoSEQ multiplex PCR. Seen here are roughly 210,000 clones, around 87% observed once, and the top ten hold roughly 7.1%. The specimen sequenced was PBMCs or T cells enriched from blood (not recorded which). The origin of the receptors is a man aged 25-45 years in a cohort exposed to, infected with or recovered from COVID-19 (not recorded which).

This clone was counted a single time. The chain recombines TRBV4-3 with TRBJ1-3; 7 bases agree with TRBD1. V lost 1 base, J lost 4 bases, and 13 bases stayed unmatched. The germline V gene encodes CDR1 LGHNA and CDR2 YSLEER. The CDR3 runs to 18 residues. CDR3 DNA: TGCGCCAGCAGCCAAGGCCCAACCTCGACAGGGCCAGGAAACACCATATATTTT. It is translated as CASSQGPTSTGPGNTIYF.

The CDR3 is CASSYDRARGYTF. The CDR3 region has the DNA TGTGCCAGCAGTTACGACAGGGCGCGTGGCTACACCTTC. V is TRBV12-3 or TRBV12-4 and J is TRBJ1-2; 7 bases are a match to TRBD1. V lost 4 bases, J lost 7 bases, and 6 bases stayed unmatched. The CDR3 spans 13 residues.

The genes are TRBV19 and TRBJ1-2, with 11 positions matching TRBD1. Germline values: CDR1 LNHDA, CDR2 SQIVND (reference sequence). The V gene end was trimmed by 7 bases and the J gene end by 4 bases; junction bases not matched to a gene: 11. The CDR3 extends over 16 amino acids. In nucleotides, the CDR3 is TGTGCCAGTATGAAAGGACAGGGGGCATTCCCCTATGGCTACACCTTC. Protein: CASMKGQGAFPYGYTF.

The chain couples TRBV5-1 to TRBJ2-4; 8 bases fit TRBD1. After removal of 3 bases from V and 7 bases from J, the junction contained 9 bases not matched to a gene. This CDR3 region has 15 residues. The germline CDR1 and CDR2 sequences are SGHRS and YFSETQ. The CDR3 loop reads CASSSETGVGNIQYF. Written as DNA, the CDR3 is TGCGCCAGCAGCTCGGAGACAGGGGTCGGGAACATTCAGTACTTC.

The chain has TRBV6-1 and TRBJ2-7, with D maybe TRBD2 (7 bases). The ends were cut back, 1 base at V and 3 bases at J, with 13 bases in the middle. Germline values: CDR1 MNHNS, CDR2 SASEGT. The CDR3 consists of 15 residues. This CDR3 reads CASSEVGGDVYEQYF. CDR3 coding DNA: TGTGCCAGCAGTGAAGTAGGGGGGGACGTCTACGAGCAGTACTTC.